The rows below give T cell receptor beta chains drawn from one sample of a study of shared clonotypes between healthy human individuals. The method was immunoSEQ multiplex PCR; TCRdb's version includes in-frame clones alone and lacks a portion of them. Altogether 1.6 million or so clones are present, roughly 96% being singletons, with the ten largest covering approximately 1%. The sample was naive CD4+ T cells sorted from blood. The receptors derive from a man between 25 and 39 years old in good health. CDR3s include the opening cysteine and the closing phenylalanine or tryptophan. D genes are given only for firm matches.

V: TRBV6-5; D: TRBD2; length: 15; CDR3: CASSQEAGTRNEQFF
V: TRBV9; D: NA; length: 16; CDR3: CASSPQDTYSNQPQHF
V: TRBV7-9; D: NA; length: 12; CDR3: CASRRTDYGYTF
V: TRBV6-5; D: TRBD1; length: 14; CDR3: CASSIPGQLYEQYF
V: TRBV11-1; D: NA; length: 12; CDR3: CASSHPGPGQFF
V: TRBV7-7; D: NA; length: 20; CDR3: CASSLFASGGGGTSYNEQFF
V: TRBV7-2; D: NA; length: 16; CDR3: CASSGKQGASTDTQYF
V: TRBV2; D: NA; length: 14; CDR3: CASSDQGGSYEQYF
V: TRBV7-3; D: NA; length: 15; CDR3: CASSGSGLVNTEAFF
V: TRBV11-2; D: NA; length: 14; CDR3: CASTNHPESYEQYF
V: TRBV9; D: NA; length: 15; CDR3: CASSAHRVMNTEAFF
V: TRBV7-8; D: NA; length: 14; CDR3: CASSLVTPSNEQFF
V: TRBV25-1; D: NA; length: 14; CDR3: CASSESPAYEKLFF
V: TRBV28; D: NA; length: 14; CDR3: CASASFGLGDTQYF
V: TRBV27; D: TRBD1; length: 16; CDR3: CASTSFDRGQDYGYTF
V: TRBV6-1; D: TRBD1; length: 15; CDR3: CASSEEGAPTYEQYF
V: TRBV6-6; D: TRBD1; length: 15; CDR3: CASSYREGANYGYTF
V: TRBV9; D: TRBD2; length: 16; CDR3: CASSGSSGGSTDTQYF
V: TRBV10-1; D: NA; length: 13; CDR3: CASSEFPYNEQFF
V: TRBV15; D: TRBD2; length: 16; CDR3: CATSTSGIPLYNEQFF
V: TRBV7-9; D: TRBD1; length: 13; CDR3: CASSDRQGTEAFF
V: TRBV5-1; D: TRBD2; length: 15; CDR3: CASSSMGLAQETQYF
V: TRBV2; D: NA; length: 13; CDR3: CASSPRQTGELFF
V: TRBV7-2; D: NA; length: 13; CDR3: CASSLGTTDGYTF
V: TRBV15; D: TRBD2; length: 15; CDR3: CATSRVSGSINEQYF
V: TRBV9; D: NA; length: 11; CDR3: CASSAGGAIYF
V: TRBV10-3; D: TRBD1; length: 14; CDR3: CAIRAQGAYQPQHF
V: TRBV7-6; D: TRBD1; length: 19; CDR3: CASSPRRDRWGSNTGELFF
V: TRBV29-1; D: NA; length: 16; CDR3: CSVGDGGKIGSYEQYF
V: TRBV27; D: NA; length: 17; CDR3: CASRYVSRENSTDTQYF
V: TRBV5-1; D: NA; length: 14; CDR3: CASSLDSGAYEQYF
V: TRBV10-2; D: TRBD2; length: 18; CDR3: CASSFTTSGGSYQETQYF
V: TRBV5-6; D: TRBD2; length: 16; CDR3: CASSRLAGGNTGELFF
V: TRBV4-3; D: TRBD2; length: 16; CDR3: CASSQVGGRAYDIQYF
V: TRBV2; D: NA; length: 13; CDR3: CASRETRLLEQYF
V: TRBV5-4; D: TRBD2; length: 14; CDR3: CASSRELAGDEQYF
V: TRBV6-5; D: NA; length: 11; CDR3: CASSITGELFF
V: TRBV7-9; D: TRBD1; length: 15; CDR3: CASSPRQGNSAEAFF
V: TRBV19; D: TRBD2; length: 19; CDR3: CASSLRMTSGRVSVYEQYF
V: TRBV27; D: TRBD1; length: 15; CDR3: CASSTDRGPYMTAFF
V: TRBV28; D: NA; length: 12; CDR3: CASSSEGSEQYF
V: TRBV6-1; D: TRBD1; length: 15; CDR3: CASRALGQGFREQFF
V: TRBV7-9; D: NA; length: 14; CDR3: CASSFQGSYNEQFF
V: TRBV28; D: TRBD1; length: 16; CDR3: CASSLTPRGRNYGYTF
V: TRBV6-1; D: NA; length: 14; CDR3: CASIPGVSTDTQYF
V: TRBV7-8; D: NA; length: 18; CDR3: CASSYTTQAVLSGNTIYF
V: TRBV5-6; D: NA; length: 15; CDR3: CASNIRWGSQNEQFF
V: TRBV7-9; D: NA; length: 12; CDR3: CASSLGQSAQFF
V: TRBV5-1; D: NA; length: 15; CDR3: CASSLLSGAGDEQYF
V: TRBV7-8; D: NA; length: 18; CDR3: CASSLANRVVAVLYGYTF
V: TRBV28; D: NA; length: 15; CDR3: CASSLDAGSGNTIYF
V: TRBV4-3; D: NA; length: 17; CDR3: CASSRIPGGQFNEKLFF